The sequence of this T cell receptor (beta chain) was determined in a study of glioma-infiltrating T cells after dendritic cell vaccination. Across the whole study: Dendritic cell vaccine was injected intradermally three times, biweekly.

In germline, CDR1 is SSHAT, CDR2 FNYEAQ (reference sequence). The CDR3 is 14 residues long. Trimming stripped 0 bases from V and 1 base from J, with 6 bases between. Up to about 2 ug genomic DNA was used for TCRB CDR3 amplification. The repertoire was sequenced with immunoSEQ multiplex PCR; TCRdb's copy has only in-frame clones and lacks some. The sample shows 80,000 to 95,000 clones, around 85% of them seen only once. The time point here: after dendritic cell vaccination, including at tumor progression/relapse. PBMC sampling occurred before vaccination, two weeks after the third dose, and at progression.

The specimen comprised blood, sampled after dendritic cell vaccination. The receptor was isolated from a human donor with glioblastoma. This chain joins TRBV7-7 and TRBJ2-5; D not resolved. The CDR3 protein is CASSLAMAQETQYF. For the CDR3, the DNA is TGTGCCAGCAGCTTAGCGATGGCCCAAGAGACCCAGTACTTC.